This paragraph covers one T cell receptor beta chain sequence. Only one count was recorded for this clone. Its antigen remains unidentified. No per-base quality is available; no much larger clone lies one base away. These data belong to a study of shared clonotypes between healthy human individuals (dated by TCRdb to the early 2020s). Regarding the study in general: The cohort comprised a couple of women and a few men aged 18 to 49 years. To increase sequencing depth and limit assay-specific biases, different laboratories used diverse techniques to prepare libraries and sequence TCR repertoires. Leukapheresis yielded between about 0.9 and 9 billion PBMCs per donor. The study deeply sequenced blood TCR repertoires of five healthy adults to estimate repertoire size and the extent of clonotype sharing between individuals. For each donor, three plates each were used for CD4 naive and CD4 memory, two plates were used for CD8 naive, and one plate was used for CD8 memory.

Summary of the overall study and its limitations: Naive subsets generally had larger estimated clonotype richness than memory subsets did. Around 5% of naive CD4, 3% to 4% of naive CD8, around 2.3% of memory CD4, and 0.4% of memory CD8 clonotypes were shared across a few donors. Rarefaction of sorted-subset datasets indicated incomplete sequencing despite the large sequencing depth. Because the study included a small number of donors, the genetic and exposure-history diversity represented was limited. Pairwise subsampling led to the expectation that sequencing depth would affect the degree of clonotype sharing among donors. Sampling was restricted to blood, and TCR repertoires in tissues likely differ from the TCR repertoires found in blood. Compared with non-shared clonotypes, the clonotypes found in all four sorted-subset donors had higher generation probabilities.

The CDR3 goes from the cysteine to the phenylalanine over 14 residues. Solely the CDR3 DNA is kept, with 42 bases framed from the first base. Cut back by 0 bases and 1 base, the V and J ends lie 6 bases apart. Sequences SGDLS (CDR1) and YYNGEE (CDR2) are obtained from the germline V gene. CD8 naive samples were obtained by positive selection for CCR7 among CD45RO-negative cells, yielding a CD45RA+CCR7+ population from which TemRA cells were excluded. The donors were healthy, HIV-negative adults with no recently reported acute infections or vaccinations. Only Caucasian adults living in Nashville, Tennessee, USA were represented among the donors. After blood collection by leukapheresis, PBMCs were isolated using Ficoll-Histopaque density gradient centrifugation and then cryopreserved in the vapor phase of liquid nitrogen. Analytical flow cytometry was used to check the purity and quantity of every magnetically sorted T cell population. Genomic DNA was isolated from every sorted fraction and measured by UV absorbance on a Nanodrop 2000c.

Using the deep immunoSEQ assay, TCR CDR3 regions were amplified from genomic DNA by multiplex PCR. Genomic DNA extracted from each cell subset was distributed evenly over all wells of several immunoSEQ 96-well plates, and each plate served as one replicate. For sorted subsets, roughly 200 ng of genomic DNA, equivalent to about 30,000 T cell genomes, went into each replicate PCR. The purified libraries were quantified using a Qubit 3.0 fluorometer, sized with a Bioanalyzer 2100, and then quantified again using the KAPA Library Quantification kit. Every immunoSEQ 96-well plate was sequenced on a dedicated single-read 150-cycle Illumina NextSeq 550 flow cell. Processing in the source paper ran as follows. Because the immunoSEQ output held only junctional sequences and lacked quality scores, the filtering could not match the filtering applied to full-length reads. Sequences were annotated with PyIR, a Python wrapper for IgBLAST v1.9, and V/J genes and CDR3 were assigned using IMGT germline references. Any read was removed if the V/J assignment was weak (E-value above 1e-6), the CDR3 was missing, or the read contained stop codons, out-of-frame junctions, or ambiguous translated residues. A V3J clonotype was defined by an identical inferred V gene, J gene, and CDR3 amino acid sequence. Percentage overlap between repertoires was computed as shared unique clonotypes divided by the size of the smaller repertoire. RTK rarefaction, the Chao1 estimator, and Recon v2.1 estimates of unobserved clonotypes were used to assess repertoire richness. OLGA was used to compute generation probabilities for all TCRbeta clonotypes that the gDNA method yielded from a few donors. The source is immuneACCESS, and TCRdb retained only in-frame sequences with V and J called. Part of the clones is not carried over; for the studies checked, unresolved V genes explain less than half of this, and the remainder is unexplained. V and J calls and clone size follow that table, whereas D and trimming were derived from the DNA. This sample comprises about 1,900,000 clones, over 85% of them detected only once. The biggest ten clones account for 1% to 1.5% of the sample.

The source of this sequence is a man between 18 and 29 years old in good health. The V and J segments used are TRBV9 and TRBJ2-3; the D gene cannot be resolved reliably. Sample: naive CD8+ T cells sorted from blood. Reading the label with the study, this specimen's cell subset or site is: CD45RA+CCR7+. For the CDR3, the sequence is CASSVGFGTDTQYF. The DNA sequence is given as TGTGCCAGCAGCGTAGGGTTTGGCACAGATACGCAGTATTTT.